The clone carrying this TCR beta chain was counted ten times or more. Its target is unknown. This record belongs to a study of post-analysis software for immune sequencing data. Sequencing libraries made from TCR beta cDNA carried unique molecular identifiers. In TCRdb, the PCR reads were re-called with MiXCR into one record per CDR3 protein. Of fewer than 850,000 distinct CDR3 sequences in the sample, 30% were seen once. General study results and limits: A handful of TRBV segments were significantly more frequent in patients than in controls. TRBV5-6, TRBV5-1 and TRBV20-1 were among these segments.

From germline, CDR1 is SGHRS and CDR2 YFSETQ. Trimming left V 2 bases short and J 6 bases short, with 15 bases between. This CDR3 contains 15 residues. The material sequenced was blood. The genes are TRBV5-1 and TRBJ1-5; D is unclear. The source is a girl between 10 and 17 years old with multiple sclerosis. The chain's CDR3 is CASSLDGRVGQPQHF. CDR3 bases: TGCGCCAGCAGCTTAGATGGGAGGGTCGGTCAGCCCCAGCATTTT.